This T cell receptor beta chain was identified during a study of beta chain features in type 1 diabetes. Background on the study: Summed over all samples, the examined sorted cells came to 85 million to 140 million.

Trimming at V came to 4 bases and at J to 5 bases, leaving 6 bases not matched to a gene. Germline CDR1 KGHSH, CDR2 LQKENI. This CDR3 comprises 14 residues. Study-wide results and caveats: Type 1 diabetes patients had fewer VDJ junction insertions and more deletions. The question left open here concerned HLA type influencing TCRB rearrangement.

TCRB transcripts that were expressed got sequenced, as all of the isolated RNA had been reverse transcribed. Using immunoSEQ multiplex PCR, the repertoire was profiled, and TCRdb retains in-frame clones only, with some absent. In the table there are tens of thousands of clones, about 55% of which are singletons. Points on this clone: What it binds is unknown.

By way of CD45RO/CCR7/CD25/CD127/CD95/CD27, the CD4+ regulatory, stem cell-like memory, central memory and naive cells were sorted. Input material: Tregs from blood. This receptor was obtained from a woman between 18 and 29 years old in good health. The chain couples TRBV18 to TRBJ1-1; 8 bases line up with TRBD1. This chain's CDR3 is CASSRLDRETEAFF. DNA of the CDR3: TGTGCCAGCTCACGGTTGGACAGGGAAACTGAAGCTTTCTTT. The entire variable domain, with the rest obtained from reference TRBV18 and TRBJ1-1, is as follows: NAGVMQNPRHLVRRRGQEARLRCSPMKGHSHVYWYRQLPEEGLKFMVYLQKENIIDESGMPKERFSAEFPKEGPSILRIQQVVRGDSAAYFCASSRLDRETEAFFGQGTRLTVV.